The 2 T cell receptor beta chains reported below all come from one sample, sequenced in a study of early T cells in non-severe SARS-CoV-2 infection (dated by TCRdb to about 2021). Library preparation employed 5' RACE. Sequencing instrument: NextSeq 500. TCRdb reran the public reads through fastp at Q25 and MiXCR, keeping productive beta chains. Identical CDR3 proteins give one entry, which carries the most common genes and DNA. Within this sample are roughly 80,000 distinct CDR3 sequences, with roughly 12% of them counted one time only. Approximately 12% of the sample is held by the ten biggest clonotypes. The sample was whole blood, taken at baseline. These receptors originate from an adult who was a healthcare worker with PCR-confirmed SARS-CoV-2 infection or an uninfected control (not recorded which).

This sequence joins TRBV7-2 and TRBJ2-3, with 9 bases identical to TRBD2. The CDR3 has 16 amino acids. Trimming cost V 0 bases and J 4 bases; bases outside gene matches: 5. The germline V gene has CDR1 SGHTA and CDR2 FQGNSA. The DNA of the CDR3 is TGTGCCAGCAGCTTAGCGCCGGGCGGGGGGGCAGATACGCAGTATTTT. It translates to CASSLAPGGGADTQYF.

The J gene is TRBJ2-1, the V gene TRBV7-2, with 12 bases fitting TRBD2. Germline trimming cut 5 bases from V and 10 bases from J; bases unmatched to any gene: 12. From germline, CDR1 is SGHTA and CDR2 FQGNSA. The CDR3 consists of 16 residues. Here the CDR3 reads CASSPRSTSGGGEQFF. The CDR3 DNA reads as TGTGCCAGCAGCCCGCGCTCGACTAGCGGGGGTGGAGAGCAGTTCTTC.